This T cell receptor beta chain is from a study of blood T cell repertoires in COVID-19. As for the study in general: COVID-19 samples collected from the United States, Italy and Spain covered acute and convalescent phases.

Authors' methods: It was from reference gene primer amplification that nucleated cell counts were estimated. Libraries were prepared by immunoSEQ multiplex PCR; TCRdb keeps only in-frame clonotypes and omits some of them. The DNA gave D and trimming, while V, J and clone size come from that table. The sample comprises approximately 300,000 clones, under 90% of which are singletons, and roughly a tenth rests with the top ten. Participant ages covered roughly 18 to 89 years across 20 to 25 US areas. Participants reported their clinical history, and cohort assignment relied on those reports. The CDR3 sequence is 14 residues long. With 5 bases removed from V and 3 bases from J, the gap between germline ends came to 13 bases. The germline V gene encodes CDR1 ENHRY and CDR2 SYGVKD. A remark on this clone: Additional DNA sequences in this sample encode the identical CDR3.

This TCR was sampled from a young woman who had recovered from COVID-19. The V and J genes are TRBV10-3 and TRBJ1-1, with D possibly being TRBD1 (5 bases). The sequencing input was PBMCs or T cells enriched from blood (not recorded which). For the CDR3, the DNA is TGTGCCATCAGTACAGGAGCGCTTCACACTGAAGCTTTCTTT. Protein product: CAISTGALHTEAFF.